The 13 T cell receptor beta chains in this list originate from one sample, sequenced in a study of blood T cell repertoires in COVID-19. TCRdb's table, derived via immunoSEQ multiplex PCR, lists solely in-frame clones and lacks some. The sample records 100,000 to 150,000 clones, about 86% being singletons. Sequencing was done on a sample of peripheral blood. These receptors were obtained from a woman between 50 and 59 years old with acute or convalescent COVID-19.

Of note for this clone: Other DNA sequences from this sample encode an identical CDR3 as well. The chain couples TRBV27 to TRBJ1-2; TRBD1 is a possible D gene (5 bases). The CDR3 is 13 amino acids. Trimming left V 2 bases short and J 7 bases short, with 11 bases between. Per the germline V gene, CDR1 is MNHEY and CDR2 is SMNVEV (reference sequence). The DNA for the CDR3 is TGTGCCAGCAGTTTAACGGGGGGTGGTGGCTACACCTTC. Translated: CASSLTGGGGYTF.

CDR3 coding DNA: TGTGCCAGCAGTCTGGACTATGGCGAGAGATACAATGAGCAGTTCTTC. It specifies CASSLDYGERYNEQFF. The J gene is TRBJ2-1, the V gene TRBV27, with TRBD2 as a possible D gene (6 bases). V lost 5 bases and J lost 4, with 18 bases in between. Germline assignment: CDR1 MNHEY and CDR2 SMNVEV (reference sequence). The length of the CDR3 is 16 residues.

The chain has TRBV6-5 and TRBJ2-7, with D possibly being TRBD1 (6 bases). CDR1 is MNHEY and CDR2 is SVGAGI in the germline V gene. The CDR3 loop spans 15 amino acids. Trimming removed 6 bases at V and 3 bases at J, with 18 bases between. CDR3 sequence reads: CASSKTGTLSYEQYF. The CDR3 bases are TGTGCCAGCAGCAAGACCGGGACACTAAGCTACGAGCAGTACTTC.

The chain is built from TRBV4-1 and TRBJ1-5; D gene unclear. Looked up from germline, CDR1 is MGHRA and CDR2 is YSYEKL. The CDR3 has 13 residues. Trimming cost V 4 bases and J 5 bases, with 9 bases left between them. The CDR3 here is CASSLAEYQPQHF. The CDR3 DNA is TGCGCCAGCAGCCTCGCGGAGTATCAGCCCCAGCATTTT.

The genes are TRBV7-3 and TRBJ2-5; a possible D gene is TRBD2 (6 bases). The length of the CDR3 is 13 residues. CDR1 and CDR2 from the germline V gene are SGHTA and FQGTGA. V was cut by 5 bases and J by 2 bases, with 9 bases left in between. The CDR3 coding sequence is TGTGCCAGCAGCGCGGGACGGCAAGAGACCCAGTACTTC. Translating gives CASSAGRQETQYF.

J is TRBJ1-1 and V is TRBV10-3; 7 bases line up with TRBD1. CDR1 is ENHRY, CDR2 SYGVKD, per germline. The V segment lost 10 bases and the J segment 2 bases; nucleotides outside the gene matches: 7. The CDR3 loop spans 13 amino acids. In nucleotides, the CDR3 is TGTGCCACTAGCGACAGGGATAACACTGAAGCTTTCTTT. The encoded protein is CATSDRDNTEAFF.

V usage is TRBV10-2 and J usage is TRBJ2-5, with 15 bases that match TRBD2. This CDR3 has 16 residues. Trimming took 6 bases from V and 5 from J; bases not matched to a gene: 7. From germline, CDR1 is WSHSY and CDR2 SAAADI. The CDR3 bases are TGCGCCAGCAGGCGGACTAGCGGGGGGGTCGCCGAGACCCAGTACTTC. This translates into CASRRTSGGVAETQYF.

The CDR3 loop reads CASSRTGVLGTEAFF. The CDR3 DNA sequence: TGTGCCAGTAGCAGGACAGGGGTATTGGGCACTGAAGCTTTCTTT. The V call is TRBV19, the J call TRBJ1-1, with 9 bases matching TRBD1. The CDR3 consists of 15 residues. Germline lookup yields CDR1 LNHDA and CDR2 SQIVND (reference sequence). With V trimmed by 6 bases and J by 4 bases, 9 bases remained unmatched. Full variable domain (missing parts from reference TRBV19 and TRBJ1-1): DGGITQSPKYLFRKEGQNVTLSCEQNLNHDAMYWYRQDPGQGLRLIYYSQIVNDFQKGDIAEGYSVSREKKESFPLTVTSAQKNPTAFYLCASSRTGVLGTEAFFGQGTRLTVV.

The gene calls are TRBV2 and TRBJ2-3; the match to TRBD1 covers 7 bases. After removal of 9 bases from V and 1 base from J, the junction contained 7 bases not matched to a gene. Germline-derived CDR1 and CDR2 are SNHLY and FYNNEI. The CDR3 runs to 14 residues. The CDR3 nucleotides are TGTGCCAGAGGACAGGAAGGCCGCACAGATACGCAGTATTTT. Its protein is CARGQEGRTDTQYF.

This rearrangement joins TRBV5-5 to TRBJ2-5; D remains ambiguous. V lost 0 bases and J lost 4, with 7 bases in between. The V gene's germline CDR1 is SGHKS and CDR2 YYEKEE (reference sequence). This CDR3 is 13 amino acids long. CDR3 DNA sequence: TGTGCCAGCAGCTTGGGGCTAGGAGAGACCCAGTACTTC. Translating gives CASSLGLGETQYF. The variable domain in full, with the rest retrieved from reference TRBV5-5 and TRBJ2-5, is DAGVTQSPTHLIKTRGQQVTLRCSPISGHKSVSWYQQVLGQGPQFIFQYYEKEERGRGNFPDRFSARQFPNYSSELNVNALLLGDSALYLCASSLGLGETQYFGPGTRLLVL.

The chain links TRBV30 to TRBJ2-5; 7 nucleotides align to TRBD2. The CDR3 extends over 16 amino acids. J was trimmed by 10 bases and V by 1 base; bases with no gene match: 18. CDR1 and CDR2 from the germline V gene are GTSNPN and SVGIG (reference sequence). DNA for the CDR3: TGTGCCTGGAGTGGAACCCGGGCTAGCTGGGGAGGGGACCAGTACTTC. Amino acids: CAWSGTRASWGGDQYF.

V and J are TRBV18 and TRBJ2-2; a weak D match, TRBD2 (7 bases). Germline CDR1 and CDR2: KGHSH and LQKENI. V gave up 8 bases and J gave up 2 bases, with 15 bases separating them. The CDR3 is 15 amino acids. CDR3 DNA: TGTGCCAGCCTTAAAAGCGGGACAAACACCGGGGAGCTGTTTTTT. It encodes CASLKSGTNTGELFF.

The chain employs TRBV9 and TRBJ1-2; a weak D match, TRBD1 (6 bases). The CDR3 spans 14 residues. Germline CDR1 SGDLS, CDR2 YYNGEE. V dropped 4 bases and J dropped 1 base, with 11 bases sitting between them. CDR3 protein: CASSRTGSNYGYTF. CDR3 sequence (DNA): TGTGCCAGCAGCCGAACAGGGAGTAACTATGGCTACACCTTC.